One T cell receptor (beta chain) is described in this entry. The clone's antigen remains unknown. Per-base qualities were not stored, and no clone one base away is much larger. Relative to germline, V is 2 bases shorter and J is 3 bases shorter, with 13 bases between their ends. Taken from cysteine to phenylalanine, the CDR3 has 15 residues. CDR3 DNA only is kept here, 45 bases in frame from base 1. As encoded in the germline V gene (reference sequence), CDR1 is SEHNR while CDR2 is FQNEAQ. TCRbeta CDR3 regions were amplified from genomic DNA by means of the immunoSEQ Assay, a bias-controlled multiplex PCR. In the authors' own workflow: Within the assay, amplification of reference gene primers was used to estimate how many nucleated cells each sample contained. To quantify the absolute abundance of each unique TCRbeta CDR3 rearrangement, sequence reads were collapsed and filtered. For each sample, productive Simpson clonality was calculated as the square root of Simpson's diversity index over productive rearrangements. TCRdb holds this immuneACCESS table with in-frame rearrangements only. Some clones are missing; in checked studies, unresolved V genes explain under half, and the rest has no known cause. From that table come the V and J calls and clone size; the DNA was used to work out D and trimming. Present in this sample are 210,000 or so clones, approximately 84% of which were seen just once. The ten largest clones represent about 7.3% of the sample.

Whole blood was collected in K2EDTA tubes by collaborating institutions according to the institutions' own protocols. Collaborator samples were shipped for TCRbeta analysis as frozen whole blood, isolated PBMCs, or DNA extracted from either sample type. The sample comes from a study of blood T cell repertoires in COVID-19 (dated by TCRdb to the early 2020s). About the study as a whole: Samples covering the acute and convalescent phases of COVID-19 were provided by collaborators in the United States, Italy and Spain. Samples were obtained from the ongoing ImmuneRACE study (first 160 participants) and from roughly 1,300 subjects provided by 6 global collaborators. A freely available public database, intended as a resource for researchers studying the immune response to SARS-CoV-2, is where the repertoires were released. Where available, HLA class I and class II types were obtained from metadata supplied by the sample provider rather than from assay-based typing. Sample metadata almost always included a de-identified subject ID, COVID-19 status, age in years and sex. The dataset comprised deeply sampled blood TCRbeta repertoires from subjects exposed to, actively infected with, or recovered from COVID-19. The material from the prospective study consisted of cDNA or gDNA derived from T cells, B-cell-depleted T cells, or PBMCs.

General study outcomes and caveats: Clinical and demographic metadata were provided uncurated, with the amount varying by source and participant.

Sequenced material: peripheral blood. The receptor comes from a woman in her forties or fifties with active or convalescent COVID-19. The rearrangement combines TRBV7-9 with TRBJ2-5, with no D gene named confidently. CDR3 protein: CASSLLAITEETQYF. The base sequence is TGTGCCAGCAGCTTATTGGCAATAACAGAAGAGACCCAGTACTTC.